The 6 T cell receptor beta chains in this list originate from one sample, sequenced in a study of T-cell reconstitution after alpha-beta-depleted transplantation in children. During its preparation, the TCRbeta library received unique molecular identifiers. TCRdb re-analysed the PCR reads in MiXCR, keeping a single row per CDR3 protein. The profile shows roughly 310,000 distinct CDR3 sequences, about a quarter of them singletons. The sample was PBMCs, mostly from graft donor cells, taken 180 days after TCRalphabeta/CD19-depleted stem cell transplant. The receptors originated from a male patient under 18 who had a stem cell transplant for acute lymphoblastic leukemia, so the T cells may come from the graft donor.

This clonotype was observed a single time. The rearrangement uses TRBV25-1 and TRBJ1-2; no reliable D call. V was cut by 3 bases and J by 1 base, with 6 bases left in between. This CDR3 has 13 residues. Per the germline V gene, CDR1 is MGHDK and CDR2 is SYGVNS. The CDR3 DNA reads TGTGCCAGCAGTGACGGGGATAACTATGGCTACACCTTC. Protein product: CASSDGDNYGYTF.

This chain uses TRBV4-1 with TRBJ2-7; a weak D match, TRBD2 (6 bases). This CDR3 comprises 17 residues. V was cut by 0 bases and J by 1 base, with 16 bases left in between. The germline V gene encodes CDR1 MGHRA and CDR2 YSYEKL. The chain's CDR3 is CASSQDLEAGTSYEQYF. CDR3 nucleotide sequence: TGCGCCAGCAGCCAAGATCTCGAGGCGGGAACTTCCTACGAGCAGTACTTC.

CDR3 DNA sequence: TGTGCCAGCAGTTACTCGAGGGACAAGGAGTACTTC. Translated: CASSYSRDKEYF. The rearrangement joins TRBV6-2 or TRBV6-3 to TRBJ2-5; tentatively, D is TRBD1 (6 bases). Germline V CDR1 and CDR2: MNHEY, SVGEGT. This CDR3 is 12 amino acids long. V lost 0 bases and J lost 12, with 11 bases in between.

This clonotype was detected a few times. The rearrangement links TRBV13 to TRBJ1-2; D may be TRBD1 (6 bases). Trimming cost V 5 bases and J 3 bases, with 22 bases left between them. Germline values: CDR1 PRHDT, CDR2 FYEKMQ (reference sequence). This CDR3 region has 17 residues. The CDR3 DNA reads TGTGCCAGCAGCCCGGAAACAGACAGGCAACCTTACTATGGCTACACCTTC. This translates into CASSPETDRQPYYGYTF.

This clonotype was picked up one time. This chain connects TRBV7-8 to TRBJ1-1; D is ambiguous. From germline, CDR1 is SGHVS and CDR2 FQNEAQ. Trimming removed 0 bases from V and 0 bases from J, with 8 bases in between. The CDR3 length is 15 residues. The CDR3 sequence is CASSLAGIMNTEAFF. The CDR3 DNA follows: TGTGCCAGCAGCTTAGCTGGCATAATGAACACTGAAGCTTTCTTT.

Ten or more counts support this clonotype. This chain's CDR3 is CASSTGQGRGETQYF. Written as DNA, the CDR3 is TGTGCCAGCAGCACGGGACAGGGGCGCGGGGAGACCCAGTACTTC. The chain has TRBV5-5 and TRBJ2-5, with 10 bases fitting TRBD1. After removal of 4 bases from V and 5 bases from J, the junction contained 8 bases not matched to a gene. Germline-derived CDR1 and CDR2 are SGHKS and YYEKEE (reference sequence). The CDR3 loop spans 15 amino acids.